This paragraph covers one T cell receptor (beta chain) sequence. This entry is derived from a study of cytomegalovirus exposure and HLA in healthy donors. Both 60 Vbeta primers and 13 Jbeta primers went into the PCR. Profiling relied on immunoSEQ multiplex PCR, and the TCRdb table lists in-frame clones only, not all of them. The sample has 100,000 to 150,000 clones, 65% to 80% seen once. Germline V CDR1 and CDR2: MNHEY, SVGAGI. J was trimmed by 8 bases and V by 0 bases; bases with no gene match: 4. The CDR3 length is 15 residues. This sequence was found in a man aged 30-40 years in good health and CMV-seronegative. The chain uses TRBV6-5 and TRBJ1-6; 7 nucleotides match TRBD1. The sequenced material came from PBMCs. CDR3 amino acids: CASSYSNRGDSPLHF. Written as DNA, the CDR3 is TGTGCCAGCAGTTACTCGAACAGGGGAGATTCACCCCTCCACTTT.